This T cell receptor beta chain was recovered during a study of blood T cell repertoires in COVID-19. About the study: COVID-19 samples from acute and convalescent phases originated in the United States, Italy and Spain. PBMCs, B-cell-depleted T cells, or T cells were the source of the cDNA or gDNA that made up the material.

There are 15 residues in the CDR3. CDR1 is SEHNR, CDR2 FQNEAQ, per germline (reference sequence). J lost 5 bases, V lost 5 bases, and 11 bases had no gene match. In the source study's methods: Estimation of nucleated cell counts relied on the amplification of reference gene primers. Measured with immunoSEQ multiplex PCR; TCRdb has only the in-frame clones, and not every one. That table furnishes V, J and clone size, whereas the DNA furnished D and trimming. The data show some 250,000 clones, roughly nine tenths seen once. The rearrangement uses TRBV7-9 and TRBJ2-5; the match to TRBD1 covers 7 bases. The TCR sequence derives from a man aged 55 to 70 with acute or convalescent COVID-19. The sample comprised peripheral blood. CDR3 nucleotides: TGTGCCAGCAGCCGACCAACAGGGGTGGCGGAGACCCAGTACTTC. Translation: CASSRPTGVAETQYF.